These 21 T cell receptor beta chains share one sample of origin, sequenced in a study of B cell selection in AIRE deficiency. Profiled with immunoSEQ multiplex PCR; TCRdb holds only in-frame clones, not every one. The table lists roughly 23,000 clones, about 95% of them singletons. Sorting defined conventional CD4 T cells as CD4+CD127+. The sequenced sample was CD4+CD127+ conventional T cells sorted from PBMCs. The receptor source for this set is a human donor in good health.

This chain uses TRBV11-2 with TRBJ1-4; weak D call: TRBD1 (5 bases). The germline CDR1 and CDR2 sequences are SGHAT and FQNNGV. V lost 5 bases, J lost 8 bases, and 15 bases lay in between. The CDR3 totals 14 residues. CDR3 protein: CASSPGRAREKLFF. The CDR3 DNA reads TGTGCCAGCAGCCCGGGCAGGGCTCGGGAAAAACTGTTTTTT.

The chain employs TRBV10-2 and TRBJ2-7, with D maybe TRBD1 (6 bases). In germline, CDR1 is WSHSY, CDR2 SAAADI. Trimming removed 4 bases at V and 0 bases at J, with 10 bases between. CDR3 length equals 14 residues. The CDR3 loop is CASSGTVISYEQYF. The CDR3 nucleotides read TGCGCCAGCAGTGGGACAGTGATCTCCTACGAGCAGTACTTC.

CDR3 protein: CATSRDRATPTNEKLFF. CDR3 sequence (DNA): TGTGCCACCAGCAGAGATAGGGCGACACCAACTAATGAAAAACTGTTTTTT. The V gene is TRBV15, the J gene TRBJ1-4; D unresolved. The germline V and J ends were trimmed by 0 bases and 0 bases, with 11 bases remaining between them. The V gene's germline CDR1 is LNHNV and CDR2 YYDKDF (reference sequence). This CDR3 region has 17 residues.

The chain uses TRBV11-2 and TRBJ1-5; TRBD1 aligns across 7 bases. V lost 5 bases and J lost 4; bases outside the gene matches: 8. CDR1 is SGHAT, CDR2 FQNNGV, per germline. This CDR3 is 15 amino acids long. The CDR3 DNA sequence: TGTGCCAGCAGCATTAGAGCAGGGGGAAATCAGCCCCAGCATTTT. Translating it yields CASSIRAGGNQPQHF.

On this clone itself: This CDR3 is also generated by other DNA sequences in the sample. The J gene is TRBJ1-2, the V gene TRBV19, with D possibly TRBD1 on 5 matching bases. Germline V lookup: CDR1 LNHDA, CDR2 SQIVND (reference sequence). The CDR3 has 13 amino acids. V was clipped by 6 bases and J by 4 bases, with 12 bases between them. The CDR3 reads CASSLGRIYGYTF. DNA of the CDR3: TGTGCCAGTAGCCTGGGACGGATCTATGGCTACACCTTC. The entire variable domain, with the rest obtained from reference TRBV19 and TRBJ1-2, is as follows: DGGITQSPKYLFRKEGQNVTLSCEQNLNHDAMYWYRQDPGQGLRLIYYSQIVNDFQKGDIAEGYSVSREKKESFPLTVTSAQKNPTAFYLCASSLGRIYGYTFGSGTRLTVV.

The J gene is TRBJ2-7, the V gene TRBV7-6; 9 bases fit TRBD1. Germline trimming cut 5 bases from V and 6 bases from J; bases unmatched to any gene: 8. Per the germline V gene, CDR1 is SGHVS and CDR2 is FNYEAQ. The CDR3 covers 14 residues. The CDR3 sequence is CASSQGTGRVEQYF. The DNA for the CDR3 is TGTGCCAGCAGCCAAGGGACAGGGAGGGTCGAGCAGTACTTC.

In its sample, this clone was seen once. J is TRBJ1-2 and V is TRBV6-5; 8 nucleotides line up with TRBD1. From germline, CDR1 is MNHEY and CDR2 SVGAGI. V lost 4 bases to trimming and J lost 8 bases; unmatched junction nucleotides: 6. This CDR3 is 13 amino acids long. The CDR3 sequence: CASSFSTGVGYTF. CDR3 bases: TGTGCCAGCAGTTTTTCGACAGGGGTAGGCTACACCTTC.

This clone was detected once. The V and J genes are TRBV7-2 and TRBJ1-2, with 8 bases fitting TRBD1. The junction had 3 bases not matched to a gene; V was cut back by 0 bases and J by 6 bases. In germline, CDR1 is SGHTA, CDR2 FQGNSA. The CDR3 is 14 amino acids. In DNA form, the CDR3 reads TGTGCCAGCAGCTTAGCCCCGACAGGGGATGGCTACACCTTC. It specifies CASSLAPTGDGYTF.

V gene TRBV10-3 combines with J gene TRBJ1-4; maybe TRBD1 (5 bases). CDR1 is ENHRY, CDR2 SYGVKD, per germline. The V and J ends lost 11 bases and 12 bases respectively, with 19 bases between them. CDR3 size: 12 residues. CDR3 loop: CAAWGGLGELFF. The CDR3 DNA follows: TGTGCCGCCTGGGGGGGTTTGGGCGAACTGTTTTTT.

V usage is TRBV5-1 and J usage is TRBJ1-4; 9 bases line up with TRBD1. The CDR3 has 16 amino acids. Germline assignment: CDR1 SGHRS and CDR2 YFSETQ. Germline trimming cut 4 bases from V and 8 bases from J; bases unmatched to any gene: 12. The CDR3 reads CASSPSPDRGIEKLFF. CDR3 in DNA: TGCGCCAGCAGCCCCTCGCCCGACAGGGGGATAGAAAAACTGTTTTTT.

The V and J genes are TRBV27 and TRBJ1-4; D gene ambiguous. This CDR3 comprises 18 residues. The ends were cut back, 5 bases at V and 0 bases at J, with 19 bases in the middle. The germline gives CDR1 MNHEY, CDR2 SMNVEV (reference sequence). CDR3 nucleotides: TGTGCCAGCAGTGACCTCGGTTTCCCCCCCGCAACTAATGAAAAACTGTTTTTT. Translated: CASSDLGFPPATNEKLFF.

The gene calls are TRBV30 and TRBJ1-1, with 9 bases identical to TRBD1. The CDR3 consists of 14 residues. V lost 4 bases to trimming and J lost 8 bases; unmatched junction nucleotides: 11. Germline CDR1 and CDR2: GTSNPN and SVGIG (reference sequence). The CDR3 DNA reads TGTGCCTGGAAGAGGGACAGGGCTAAAATAGAAGCTTTCTTT. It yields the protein CAWKRDRAKIEAFF.

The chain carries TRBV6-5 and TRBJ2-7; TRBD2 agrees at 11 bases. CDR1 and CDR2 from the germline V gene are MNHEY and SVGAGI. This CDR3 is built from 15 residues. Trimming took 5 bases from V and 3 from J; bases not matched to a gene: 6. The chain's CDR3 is CASSAPTSGVYEQYF. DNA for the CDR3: TGTGCCAGCAGTGCCCCGACTAGCGGGGTCTACGAGCAGTACTTC.

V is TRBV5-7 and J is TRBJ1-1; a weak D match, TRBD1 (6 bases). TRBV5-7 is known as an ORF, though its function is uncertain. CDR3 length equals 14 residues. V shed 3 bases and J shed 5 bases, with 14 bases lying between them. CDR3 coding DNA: TGTGCCAGCAGCTCTGTTGGGGGGCTGACTGAAGCTTTCTTT. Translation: CASSSVGGLTEAFF.

The CDR3 DNA reads as TGTGCCAGCAGTTACTCGACAGGACCCTATGGCTACACCTTC. Protein: CASSYSTGPYGYTF. The V gene is TRBV6-6, the J gene TRBJ1-2, with a weak D call TRBD1 (6 bases). From germline, CDR1 is MNHNY and CDR2 SVGAGI (reference sequence). CDR3 size: 14 residues. Trimming took 0 bases from V and 4 from J, leaving 9 bases between them.

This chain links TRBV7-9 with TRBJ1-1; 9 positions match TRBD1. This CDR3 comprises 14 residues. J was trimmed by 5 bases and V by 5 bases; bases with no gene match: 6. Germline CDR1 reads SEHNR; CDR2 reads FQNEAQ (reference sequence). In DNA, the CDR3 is TGTGCCAGCAGCAGTGACAGGGGGAAGACTGAAGCTTTCTTT. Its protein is CASSSDRGKTEAFF.

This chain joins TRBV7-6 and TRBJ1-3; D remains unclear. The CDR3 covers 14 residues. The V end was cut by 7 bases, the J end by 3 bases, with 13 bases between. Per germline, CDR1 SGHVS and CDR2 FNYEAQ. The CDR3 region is CASKVSPGGNTIYF. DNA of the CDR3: TGTGCCAGCAAAGTTTCGCCTGGTGGAAACACCATATATTTT.

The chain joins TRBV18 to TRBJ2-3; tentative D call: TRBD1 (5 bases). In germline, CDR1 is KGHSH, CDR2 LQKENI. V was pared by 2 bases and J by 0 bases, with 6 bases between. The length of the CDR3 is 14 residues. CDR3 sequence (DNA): TGTGCCAGCTCACCAGGGGCGAGCACAGATACGCAGTATTTT. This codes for CASSPGASTDTQYF.

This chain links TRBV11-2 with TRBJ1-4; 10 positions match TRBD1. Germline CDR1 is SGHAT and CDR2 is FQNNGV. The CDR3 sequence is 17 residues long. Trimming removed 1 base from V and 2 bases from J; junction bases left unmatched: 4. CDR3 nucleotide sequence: TGTGCCAGCAGCTTAGCGGGACAGGGGAGGACTAATGAAAAACTGTTTTTT. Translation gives CASSLAGQGRTNEKLFF.

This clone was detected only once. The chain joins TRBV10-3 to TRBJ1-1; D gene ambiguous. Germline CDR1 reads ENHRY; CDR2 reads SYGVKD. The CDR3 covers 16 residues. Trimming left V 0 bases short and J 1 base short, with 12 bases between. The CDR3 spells CAISESIGERNTEAFF. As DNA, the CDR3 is TGTGCCATCAGTGAGTCGATTGGGGAAAGGAACACTGAAGCTTTCTTT.

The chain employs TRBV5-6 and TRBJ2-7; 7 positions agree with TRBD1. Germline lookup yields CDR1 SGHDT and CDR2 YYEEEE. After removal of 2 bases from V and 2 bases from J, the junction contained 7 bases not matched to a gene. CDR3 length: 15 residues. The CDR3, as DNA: TGTGCCAGCAGCTTTTTTACAGGGGTCCCCTACGAGCAGTACTTC. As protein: CASSFFTGVPYEQYF.